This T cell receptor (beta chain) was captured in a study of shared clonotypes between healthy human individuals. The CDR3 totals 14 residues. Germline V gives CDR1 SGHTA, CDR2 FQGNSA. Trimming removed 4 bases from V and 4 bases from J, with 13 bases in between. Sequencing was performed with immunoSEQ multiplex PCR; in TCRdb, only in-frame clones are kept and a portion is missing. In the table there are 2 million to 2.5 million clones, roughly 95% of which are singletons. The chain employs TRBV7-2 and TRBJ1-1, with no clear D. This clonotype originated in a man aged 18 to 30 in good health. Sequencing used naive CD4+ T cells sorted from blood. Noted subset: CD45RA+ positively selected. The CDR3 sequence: CASSSRKQITEAFF. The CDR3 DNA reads TGTGCCAGCAGCTCTCGAAAACAGATCACTGAAGCTTTCTTT. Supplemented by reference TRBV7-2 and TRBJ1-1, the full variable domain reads GAGVSQSPSNKVTEKGKDVELRCDPISGHTALYWYRQSLGQGLEFLIYFQGNSAPDKSGLPSDRFSAERTGGSVSTLTIQRTQQEDSAVYLCASSSRKQITEAFFGQGTRLTVV.